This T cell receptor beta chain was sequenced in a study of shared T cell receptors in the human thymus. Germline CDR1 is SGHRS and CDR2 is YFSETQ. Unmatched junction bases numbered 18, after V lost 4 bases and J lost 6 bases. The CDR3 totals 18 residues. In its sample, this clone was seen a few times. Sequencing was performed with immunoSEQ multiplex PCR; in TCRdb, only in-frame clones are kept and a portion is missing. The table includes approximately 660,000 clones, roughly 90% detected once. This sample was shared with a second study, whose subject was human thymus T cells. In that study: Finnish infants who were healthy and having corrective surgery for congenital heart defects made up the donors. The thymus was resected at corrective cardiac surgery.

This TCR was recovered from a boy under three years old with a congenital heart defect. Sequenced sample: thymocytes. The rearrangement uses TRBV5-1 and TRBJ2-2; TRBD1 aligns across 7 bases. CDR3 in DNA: TGCGCCAGCAGCCTCGACAGGGATGCCCATGAGTCGGCCGGGGAGCTGTTTTTT. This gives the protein CASSLDRDAHESAGELFF. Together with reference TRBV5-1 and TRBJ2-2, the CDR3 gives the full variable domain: KAGVTQTPRYLIKTRGQQVTLSCSPISGHRSVSWYQQTPGQGLQFLFEYFSETQRNKGNFPGRFSGRQFSNSRSEMNVSTLELGDSALYLCASSLDRDAHESAGELFFGEGSRLTVL.